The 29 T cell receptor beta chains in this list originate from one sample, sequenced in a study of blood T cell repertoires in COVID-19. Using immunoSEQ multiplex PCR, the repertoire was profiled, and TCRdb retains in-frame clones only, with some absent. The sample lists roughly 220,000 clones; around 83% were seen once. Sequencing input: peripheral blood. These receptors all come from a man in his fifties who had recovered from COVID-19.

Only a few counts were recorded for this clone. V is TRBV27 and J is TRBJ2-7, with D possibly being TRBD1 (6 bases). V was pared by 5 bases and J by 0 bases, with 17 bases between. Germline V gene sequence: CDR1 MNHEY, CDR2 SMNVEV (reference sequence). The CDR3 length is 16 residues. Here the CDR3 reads CASSGNRARSSYEQYF. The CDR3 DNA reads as TGTGCCAGCAGTGGGAACAGGGCTAGGAGCTCCTACGAGCAGTACTTC.

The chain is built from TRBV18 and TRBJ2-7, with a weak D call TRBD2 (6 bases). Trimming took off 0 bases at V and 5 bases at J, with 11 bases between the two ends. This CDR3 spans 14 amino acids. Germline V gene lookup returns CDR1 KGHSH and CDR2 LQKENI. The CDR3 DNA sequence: TGTGCCAGCTCACCACCGGAGGGGACCCACGAGCAGTACTTC. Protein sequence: CASSPPEGTHEQYF.

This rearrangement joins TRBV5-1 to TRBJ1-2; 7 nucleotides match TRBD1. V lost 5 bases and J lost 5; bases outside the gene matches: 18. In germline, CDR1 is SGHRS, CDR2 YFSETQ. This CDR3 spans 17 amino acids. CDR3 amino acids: CASRTGRSGWVVYGYTF. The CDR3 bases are TGCGCCAGCAGGACAGGGCGGTCAGGGTGGGTAGTGTATGGCTACACCTTC.

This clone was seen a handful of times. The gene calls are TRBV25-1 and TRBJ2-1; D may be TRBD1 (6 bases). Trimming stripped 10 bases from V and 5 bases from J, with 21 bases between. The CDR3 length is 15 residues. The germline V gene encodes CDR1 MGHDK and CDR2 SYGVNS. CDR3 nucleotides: TGTGCCACCCACGCCGGGACAAAAAAGGACAATGAGCAGTTCTTC. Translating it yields CATHAGTKKDNEQFF. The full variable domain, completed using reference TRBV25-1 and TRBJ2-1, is EADIYQTPRYLVIGTGKKITLECSQTMGHDKMYWYQQDPGMELHLIHYSYGVNSTEKGDLSSESTVSRIRTEHFPLTLESARPSHTSQYLCATHAGTKKDNEQFFGPGTRLTVL.

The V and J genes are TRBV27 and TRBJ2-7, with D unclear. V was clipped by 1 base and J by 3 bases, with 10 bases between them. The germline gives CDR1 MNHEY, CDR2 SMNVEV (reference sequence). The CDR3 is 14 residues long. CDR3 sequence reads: CASSLWRRHYEQYF. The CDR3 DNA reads TGTGCCAGCAGTTTATGGCGAAGACACTACGAGCAGTACTTC.

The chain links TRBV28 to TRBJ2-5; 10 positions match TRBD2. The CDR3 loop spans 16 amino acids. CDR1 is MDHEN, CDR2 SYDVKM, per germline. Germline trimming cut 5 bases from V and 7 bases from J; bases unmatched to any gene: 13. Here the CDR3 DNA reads TGTGCCAGCAGTGAATCGAGCGGGAGGGCCGGGGCGACCCAGTACTTC. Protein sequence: CASSESSGRAGATQYF.

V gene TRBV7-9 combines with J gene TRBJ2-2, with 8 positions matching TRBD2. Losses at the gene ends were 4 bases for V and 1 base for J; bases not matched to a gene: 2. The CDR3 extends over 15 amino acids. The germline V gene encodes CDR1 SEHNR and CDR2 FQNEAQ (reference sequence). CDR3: CASSSGTRNTGELFF. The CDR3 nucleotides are TGTGCCAGCAGCTCCGGGACTAGGAACACCGGGGAGCTGTTTTTT.

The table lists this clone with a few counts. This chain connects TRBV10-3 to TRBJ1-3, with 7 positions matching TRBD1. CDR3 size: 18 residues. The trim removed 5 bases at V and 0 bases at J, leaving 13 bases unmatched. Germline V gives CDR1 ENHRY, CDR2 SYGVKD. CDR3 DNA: TGTGCCATCAGTCCTGGGTGGGACAGCATCTTCTCTGGAAACACCATATATTTT. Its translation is CAISPGWDSIFSGNTIYF.

CDR3 nucleotides: TGTGCCAGCAGCCAGAACAGGGGGACCACTGAAGCTTTCTTT. It specifies CASSQNRGTTEAFF. The chain is built from TRBV14 and TRBJ1-1; TRBD1 matches 8 bases. Germline V gene lookup returns CDR1 SGHDN and CDR2 FVKESK. V was pared by 3 bases and J by 4 bases, with 4 bases of the junction left unmatched. This CDR3 is built from 14 residues.

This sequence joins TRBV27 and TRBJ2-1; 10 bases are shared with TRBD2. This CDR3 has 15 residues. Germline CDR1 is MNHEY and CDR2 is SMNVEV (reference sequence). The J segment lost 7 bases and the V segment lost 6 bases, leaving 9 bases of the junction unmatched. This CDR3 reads CASRTIQTSGNEQFF. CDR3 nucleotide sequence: TGTGCCAGCAGGACGATTCAGACTAGCGGGAATGAGCAGTTCTTC.

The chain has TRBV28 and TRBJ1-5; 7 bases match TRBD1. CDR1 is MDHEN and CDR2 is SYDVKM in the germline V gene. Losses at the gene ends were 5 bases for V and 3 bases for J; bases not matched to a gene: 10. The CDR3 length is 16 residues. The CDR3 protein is CASSPGTAQYNQPQHF. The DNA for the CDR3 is TGTGCCAGCAGTCCAGGGACAGCGCAGTACAATCAGCCCCAGCATTTT.

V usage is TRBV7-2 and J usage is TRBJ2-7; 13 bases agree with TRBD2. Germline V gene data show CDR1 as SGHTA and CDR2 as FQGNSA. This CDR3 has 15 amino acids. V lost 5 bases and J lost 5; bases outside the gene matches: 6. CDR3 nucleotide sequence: TGTGCCAGCAGCATACTAGCGGGAGGGTTCCACGAGCAGTACTTC. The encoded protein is CASSILAGGFHEQYF.

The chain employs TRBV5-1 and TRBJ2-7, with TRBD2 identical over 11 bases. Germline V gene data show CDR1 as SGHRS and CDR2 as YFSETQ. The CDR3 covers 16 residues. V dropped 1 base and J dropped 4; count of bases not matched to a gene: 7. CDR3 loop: CASSLMIAGGLYEQYF. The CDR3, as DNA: TGCGCCAGCAGCTTGATGATAGCGGGAGGGTTGTACGAGCAGTACTTC.

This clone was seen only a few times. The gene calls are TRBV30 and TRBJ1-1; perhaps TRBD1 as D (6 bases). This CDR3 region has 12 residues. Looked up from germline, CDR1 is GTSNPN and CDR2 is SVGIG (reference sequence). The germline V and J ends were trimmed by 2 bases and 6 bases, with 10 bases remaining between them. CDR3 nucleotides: TGTGCCTGGAGTACAGGGTTCGCTGAAGCTTTCTTT. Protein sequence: CAWSTGFAEAFF.

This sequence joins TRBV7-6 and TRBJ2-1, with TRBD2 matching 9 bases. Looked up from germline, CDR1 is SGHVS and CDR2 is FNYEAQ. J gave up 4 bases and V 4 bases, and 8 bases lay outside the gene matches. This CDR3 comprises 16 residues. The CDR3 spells CASSSQQLAGYNEQFF. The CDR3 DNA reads TGTGCCAGCAGCTCCCAGCAACTAGCGGGTTACAATGAGCAGTTCTTC.

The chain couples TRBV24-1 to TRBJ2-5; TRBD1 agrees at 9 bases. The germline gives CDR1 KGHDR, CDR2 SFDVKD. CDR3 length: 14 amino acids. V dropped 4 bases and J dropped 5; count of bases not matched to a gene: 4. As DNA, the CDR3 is TGTGCCACCAGTGAACAGGGGGCGTGGGAGACCCAGTACTTC. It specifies CATSEQGAWETQYF.

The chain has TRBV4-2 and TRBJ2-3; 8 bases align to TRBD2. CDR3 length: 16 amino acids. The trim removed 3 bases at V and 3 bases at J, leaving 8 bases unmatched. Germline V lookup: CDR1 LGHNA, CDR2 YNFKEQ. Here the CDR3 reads CASSQEPGLVTDTQYF. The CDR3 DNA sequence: TGTGCCAGCAGCCAGGAACCGGGACTAGTTACAGATACGCAGTATTTT.

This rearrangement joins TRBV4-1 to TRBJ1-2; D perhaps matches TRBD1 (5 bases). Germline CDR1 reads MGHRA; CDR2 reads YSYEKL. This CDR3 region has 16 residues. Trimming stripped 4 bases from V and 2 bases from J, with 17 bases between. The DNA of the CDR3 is TGCGCCAGCAGCCCTCATCTACAGGATACCAACTATGGCTACACCTTC. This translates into CASSPHLQDTNYGYTF.

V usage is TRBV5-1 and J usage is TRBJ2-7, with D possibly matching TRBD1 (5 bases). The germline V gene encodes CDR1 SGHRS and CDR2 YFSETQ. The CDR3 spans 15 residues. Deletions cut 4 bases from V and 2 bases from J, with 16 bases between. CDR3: CASSRQSGQPYEQYF. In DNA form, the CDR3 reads TGCGCCAGCAGCCGCCAGTCAGGGCAGCCCTACGAGCAGTACTTC. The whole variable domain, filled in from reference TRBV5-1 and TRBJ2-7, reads KAGVTQTPRYLIKTRGQQVTLSCSPISGHRSVSWYQQTPGQGLQFLFEYFSETQRNKGNFPGRFSGRQFSNSRSEMNVSTLELGDSALYLCASSRQSGQPYEQYFGPGTRLTVT.

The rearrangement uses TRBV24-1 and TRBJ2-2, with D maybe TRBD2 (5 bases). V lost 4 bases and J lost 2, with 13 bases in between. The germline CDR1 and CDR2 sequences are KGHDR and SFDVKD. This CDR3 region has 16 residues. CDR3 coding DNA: TGTGCCACCAGTGACCCTACTAGAATTAACACCGGGGAGCTGTTTTTT. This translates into CATSDPTRINTGELFF.

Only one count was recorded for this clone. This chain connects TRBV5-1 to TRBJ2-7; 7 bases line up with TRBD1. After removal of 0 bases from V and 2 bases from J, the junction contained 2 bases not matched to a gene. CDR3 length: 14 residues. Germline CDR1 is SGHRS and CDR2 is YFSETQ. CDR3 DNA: TGCGCCAGCAGCTTGGGGGACAGCGCCTACGAGCAGTACTTC. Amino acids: CASSLGDSAYEQYF.

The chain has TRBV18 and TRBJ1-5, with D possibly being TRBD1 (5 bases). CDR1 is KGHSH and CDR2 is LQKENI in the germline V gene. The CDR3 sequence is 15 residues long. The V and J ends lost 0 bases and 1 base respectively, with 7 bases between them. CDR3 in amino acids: CASSPPGGSNQPQHF. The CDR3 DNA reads TGTGCCAGCTCACCACCGGGGGGGAGCAATCAGCCCCAGCATTTT.

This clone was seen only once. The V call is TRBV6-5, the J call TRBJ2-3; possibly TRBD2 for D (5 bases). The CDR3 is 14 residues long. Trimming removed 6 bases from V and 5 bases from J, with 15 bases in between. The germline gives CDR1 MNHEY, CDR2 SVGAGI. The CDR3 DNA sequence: TGTGCCAGCAGGAAGGACTCTCCCCAAGATACGCAGTATTTT. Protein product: CASRKDSPQDTQYF.

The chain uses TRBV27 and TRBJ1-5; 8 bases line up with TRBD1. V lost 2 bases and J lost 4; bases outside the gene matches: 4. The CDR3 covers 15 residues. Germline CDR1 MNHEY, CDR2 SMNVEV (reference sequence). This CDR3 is CASSLTGGSNQPQHF. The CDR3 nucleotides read TGTGCCAGCAGTTTAACAGGGGGGAGTAATCAGCCCCAGCATTTT.

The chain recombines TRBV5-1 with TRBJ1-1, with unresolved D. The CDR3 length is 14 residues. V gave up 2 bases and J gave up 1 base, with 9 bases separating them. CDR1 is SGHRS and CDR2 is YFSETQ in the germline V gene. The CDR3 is CASSFITANTEAFF. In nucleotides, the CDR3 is TGCGCCAGCAGCTTCATCACAGCGAACACTGAAGCTTTCTTT. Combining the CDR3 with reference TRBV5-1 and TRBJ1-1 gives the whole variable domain KAGVTQTPRYLIKTRGQQVTLSCSPISGHRSVSWYQQTPGQGLQFLFEYFSETQRNKGNFPGRFSGRQFSNSRSEMNVSTLELGDSALYLCASSFITANTEAFFGQGTRLTVV.

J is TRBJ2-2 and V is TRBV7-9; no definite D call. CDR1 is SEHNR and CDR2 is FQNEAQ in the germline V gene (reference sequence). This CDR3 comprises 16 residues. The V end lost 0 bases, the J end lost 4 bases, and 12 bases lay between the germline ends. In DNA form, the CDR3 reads TGTGCCAGCAGCTTAGCGCTAACGTCTCCCACCGGGGAGCTGTTTTTT. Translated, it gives CASSLALTSPTGELFF.

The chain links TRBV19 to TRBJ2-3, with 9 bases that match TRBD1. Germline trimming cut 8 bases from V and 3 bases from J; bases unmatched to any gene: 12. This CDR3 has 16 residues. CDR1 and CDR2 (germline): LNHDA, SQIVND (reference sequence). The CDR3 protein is CASHSDRQGVTDTQYF. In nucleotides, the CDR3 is TGTGCCAGTCACTCAGACCGACAGGGGGTTACAGATACGCAGTATTTT.

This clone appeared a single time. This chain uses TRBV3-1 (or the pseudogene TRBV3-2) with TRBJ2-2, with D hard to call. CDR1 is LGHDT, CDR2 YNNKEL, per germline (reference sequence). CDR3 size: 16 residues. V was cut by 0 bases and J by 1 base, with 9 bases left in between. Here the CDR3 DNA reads TGTGCCAGCAGCCAAGAGGTCAGGTTGAACACCGGGGAGCTGTTTTTT. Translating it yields CASSQEVRLNTGELFF.

The CDR3 sequence is CASSPGLNEQYF. Here the CDR3 DNA reads TGTGCCAGCAGTCCTGGCCTCAACGAGCAGTACTTC. V gene TRBV12-3 or TRBV12-4 combines with J gene TRBJ2-7, with unresolved D. The CDR3 spans 12 residues. Trimming stripped 5 bases from V and 5 bases from J, with 10 bases between.